Following are 29 T cell receptor beta chains from one sample sequenced in a study of cytomegalovirus exposure and HLA in healthy donors (TCRdb year 2017). Receptor amplification or capture employed the immunoSEQ multiplex PCR assay. The multiplex PCR relied on a mix of 60 forward primers for TCR Vbeta segments and 13 reverse primers for TCR Jbeta segments. TCRdb limited this immuneACCESS table to in-frame rearrangements with V and J called. A share of clones is missing; checked studies link under half to unresolved V genes, and the rest is unexplained. For this sample there are roughly 160,000 clones; roughly 80% appear just once. The ten largest clones capture 2% to 3% of the sample. Input material: PBMCs. All receptors come from a female donor in good health and CMV-seronegative.

The chain joins TRBV2 to TRBJ2-4; 9 nucleotides agree with TRBD2. The V gene's germline CDR1 is SNHLY and CDR2 FYNNEI. The junction had 5 bases not matched to a gene; V was cut back by 6 bases and J by 8 bases. The CDR3 length is 13 residues. CDR3 sequence (DNA): TGTGCCAGCAGACAAGGACTAGCGTACATTCAGTACTTC. It codes for CASRQGLAYIQYF.

This clone was seen a few times. The chain combines TRBV19 with TRBJ1-1; D ambiguous. V dropped 8 bases and J dropped 3 bases, with 7 bases sitting between them. The CDR3 sequence is 11 residues long. Germline V CDR1 and CDR2: LNHDA, SQIVND (reference sequence). In DNA, the CDR3 is TGTGCCAGTGGCCCGTACACTGAAGCTTTCTTT. It specifies CASGPYTEAFF. Filled out from reference TRBV19 and TRBJ1-1, the complete variable domain reads DGGITQSPKYLFRKEGQNVTLSCEQNLNHDAMYWYRQDPGQGLRLIYYSQIVNDFQKGDIAEGYSVSREKKESFPLTVTSAQKNPTAFYLCASGPYTEAFFGQGTRLTVV.

The chain joins TRBV5-1 to TRBJ1-1; 9 bases match TRBD1. Germline trimming cut 5 bases from V and 5 bases from J; bases unmatched to any gene: 7. This CDR3 has 14 amino acids. Germline V gene sequence: CDR1 SGHRS, CDR2 YFSETQ. The CDR3 is CASSSTGGETEAFF. In DNA, the CDR3 is TGCGCCAGCAGTTCTACAGGGGGCGAAACTGAAGCTTTCTTT.

In its sample, this clone was seen once. The gene calls are TRBV5-6 and TRBJ2-2; 7 nucleotides line up with TRBD2. This CDR3 is built from 13 residues. Germline V gene data show CDR1 as SGHDT and CDR2 as YYEEEE. V dropped 3 bases and J dropped 4; count of bases not matched to a gene: 0. For the CDR3, the DNA is TGTGCCAGCAGCTGGGGGGGCACCGGGGAGCTGTTTTTT. This translates into CASSWGGTGELFF.

The chain carries TRBV5-1 and TRBJ2-1; 7 bases are shared with TRBD1. Losses at the gene ends were 5 bases for V and 2 bases for J; bases not matched to a gene: 4. The CDR3 contains 14 residues. From germline, CDR1 is SGHRS and CDR2 YFSETQ. The CDR3 loop reads CASRQGSAYNEQFF. The CDR3 DNA sequence: TGCGCCAGCAGACAGGGGTCGGCCTACAATGAGCAGTTCTTC.

The chain employs TRBV28 and TRBJ1-1; D remains ambiguous. CDR1 and CDR2 from the germline V gene are MDHEN and SYDVKM. V was pared by 7 bases and J by 6 bases, with 12 bases between. There are 12 residues in the CDR3. In nucleotides, the CDR3 is TGTGCCAGCACCACCGGGTTCGCTGAAGCTTTCTTT. Its translation is CASTTGFAEAFF.

The rearrangement joins TRBV25-1 to TRBJ2-7; D is ambiguous. V lost 4 bases and J 1 base, leaving 11 bases between the germline ends. The CDR3 extends over 14 amino acids. Germline CDR1 MGHDK, CDR2 SYGVNS. The CDR3 here is CASSGLRSSYEQYF. The DNA for the CDR3 is TGTGCCAGCAGTGGTCTTAGATCGTCCTACGAGCAGTACTTC.

This chain joins TRBV12-1 and TRBJ2-7; the DNA was not compared with TRBD2, the D call given in the table. TRBV12-1 is a recognized pseudogene. The CDR3 spans 14 residues. CDR3 residues: CASSWTSGAYEQYF. CDR3 nucleotide sequence: TGTGCCAGCAGCTGGACTAGCGGGGCATACGAGCAGTACTTC.

The chain uses TRBV28 and TRBJ2-1; 7 bases fit TRBD2. Germline CDR1 MDHEN, CDR2 SYDVKM. This CDR3 is built from 18 residues. The CDR3 sequence: CASKSPPLTRELADEQFF. The CDR3 nucleotides read TGTGCGTCCAAAAGTCCCCCGTTAACGCGGGAGTTGGCCGATGAGCAGTTCTTC. Full variable domain (rest looked up from reference TRBV28 and TRBJ2-1): DVKVTQSSRYLVKRTGEKVFLECVQDMDHENMFWYRQDPGLGLRLIYFSYDVKMKEKGDIPEGYSVSREKKERFSLILESASTNQTSMYLCASKSPPLTRELADEQFFGPGTRLTVL.

The rearrangement uses TRBV4-3 and TRBJ2-3; TRBD1 agrees at 8 bases. The CDR3 runs 16 residues. Germline V gene lookup returns CDR1 LGHNA and CDR2 YSLEER. V lost 4 bases and J lost 1; bases outside the gene matches: 7. CDR3 in amino acids: CASSRNQGAGTDTQYF. The CDR3 coding sequence is TGCGCCAGCAGCCGTAATCAGGGGGCCGGCACAGATACGCAGTATTTT.

V and J are TRBV2 and TRBJ2-3; 9 bases map to TRBD1. Losses at the gene ends were 6 bases for V and 1 base for J; bases not matched to a gene: 5. CDR1 and CDR2 from the germline V gene are SNHLY and FYNNEI. The CDR3 consists of 15 residues. The chain's CDR3 is CASRVDRGGTDTQYF. The CDR3 coding sequence is TGTGCCAGCAGAGTTGACAGGGGGGGCACAGATACGCAGTATTTT.

The V gene is TRBV5-1, the J gene TRBJ2-3; 7 bases align to TRBD1. Per the germline V gene, CDR1 is SGHRS and CDR2 is YFSETQ. The CDR3 length is 14 residues. V dropped 4 bases and J dropped 0; count of bases not matched to a gene: 2. CDR3 residues: CASSGDRSTDTQYF. The CDR3 DNA reads as TGCGCCAGCAGCGGGGACAGAAGCACAGATACGCAGTATTTT.

This clone showed up just a few times. The rearrangement joins TRBV6-6 to TRBJ2-7; 7 bases line up with TRBD1. Germline CDR1 and CDR2: MNHNY and SVGAGI (reference sequence). With V trimmed by 8 bases and J by 2 bases, 12 bases remained unmatched. CDR3 length equals 15 residues. CDR3 in DNA: TGTGCCAGCTCCGAATACGGACAGGTAGCCTACGAGCAGTACTTC. Protein sequence: CASSEYGQVAYEQYF.

The J gene is TRBJ1-1, the V gene TRBV7-2; D is unclear. CDR1 and CDR2 (germline): SGHTA, FQGNSA. The CDR3 sequence is 14 residues long. Trimming stripped 4 bases from V and 2 bases from J, with 11 bases between. The CDR3 protein is CASSSQPTNTEAFF. The CDR3 DNA follows: TGTGCCAGCAGCTCACAGCCCACAAACACTGAAGCTTTCTTT.

The chain recombines TRBV25-1 with TRBJ2-2; D is ambiguous. CDR3 length equals 14 residues. Germline V gene data show CDR1 as MGHDK and CDR2 as SYGVNS. V lost 3 bases and J 0 bases, leaving 5 bases between the germline ends. The chain's CDR3 is CASSDPTNTGELFF. The DNA of the CDR3 is TGTGCCAGCAGTGATCCAACGAACACCGGGGAGCTGTTTTTT.

J is TRBJ1-5 and V is TRBV12-5, with no clear D. There are 15 residues in the CDR3. The V end was cut by 3 bases, the J end by 0 bases, with 9 bases between. Germline-derived CDR1 and CDR2 are LGHNT and FRNRAP. CDR3 nucleotide sequence: TGTGCTAGTGGTTTTGGCCAGTATAGCAATCAGCCCCAGCATTTT. Its translation is CASGFGQYSNQPQHF.

J is TRBJ1-2 and V is TRBV4-1, with a tentative D call TRBD1 (6 bases). Looked up from germline, CDR1 is MGHRA and CDR2 is YSYEKL. This CDR3 has 15 amino acids. The germline V and J ends were trimmed by 0 bases and 3 bases, with 11 bases remaining between them. CDR3 DNA sequence: TGCGCCAGCAGCCAAGAAGGGGGTCGGGACTATGGCTACACCTTC. It specifies CASSQEGGRDYGYTF.

This chain links TRBV7-8 with TRBJ2-1; possibly TRBD1 for D (6 bases). Trimming took 5 bases from V and 2 from J, leaving 19 bases between them. Per germline, CDR1 SGHVS and CDR2 FQNEAQ. The CDR3 contains 17 residues. As DNA, the CDR3 is TGTGCCAGCAGCCGACAGGTTCTGGGAAGGACCTACAATGAGCAGTTCTTC. Encoded protein: CASSRQVLGRTYNEQFF.

This sequence joins TRBV5-8 and TRBJ1-3, with a tentative D call TRBD1 (6 bases). The V gene lost 0 bases and the J gene lost 2 bases, with 6 bases spanning the gap. CDR1 is SGHTS, CDR2 YDEGEE, per germline. The CDR3 contains 14 residues. The CDR3 loop is CASSLAGAGNTIYF. The CDR3 bases are TGTGCCAGCAGCTTGGCAGGGGCTGGAAACACCATATATTTT.

This clone turned up a few times. V and J are TRBV18 and TRBJ2-3; D unresolved. Between the trimmed V and J ends, which lost 3 bases and 6 bases, there was a span of 16 bases. CDR1 is KGHSH and CDR2 is LQKENI in the germline V gene. There are 15 residues in the CDR3. The DNA of the CDR3 is TGTGCCAGCTCACCGTCGGCGGTACCCCTCGATACGCAGTATTTT. Protein product: CASSPSAVPLDTQYF.

The chain has TRBV29-1 and TRBJ2-7, with TRBD1 identical over 8 bases. V shed 3 bases and J 7 bases; nucleotides not matched to a gene: 8. The V gene's germline CDR1 is SQVTM and CDR2 ANQGSEA. The CDR3 extends over 13 amino acids. This chain's CDR3 is CSVDTGQVGEQYF. In DNA form, the CDR3 reads TGCAGCGTTGACACGGGACAGGTCGGGGAGCAGTACTTC.

This clone has more than one count but fewer than ten. V usage is TRBV28 and J usage is TRBJ2-7; 10 bases align to TRBD1. The CDR3 sequence is 13 residues long. Germline V lookup: CDR1 MDHEN, CDR2 SYDVKM. V gave up 5 bases and J gave up 5 bases; unmatched junction bases: 3. As DNA, the CDR3 is TGTGCCAGCAGTCCAGGACAGGGGGACGAGCAGTACTTC. Protein sequence: CASSPGQGDEQYF.

The chain couples TRBV7-8 to TRBJ2-7, with 8 bases that match TRBD1. CDR3 length equals 15 residues. V lost 5 bases to trimming and J lost 5 bases; unmatched junction nucleotides: 11. CDR1 SGHVS and CDR2 FQNEAQ come from the germline V gene. The CDR3 coding sequence is TGTGCCAGCAGCCACCCCCGACAGGGGCGGGACGAGCAGTACTTC. It specifies CASSHPRQGRDEQYF.

This clone appeared a single time. The rearrangement joins TRBV5-1 to TRBJ2-1; D ambiguous. Germline values: CDR1 SGHRS, CDR2 YFSETQ. Deletions cut 4 bases from V and 7 bases from J, with 9 bases between. CDR3 length equals 12 residues. CDR3 in amino acids: CASSPDWNEQFF. The CDR3, as DNA: TGCGCCAGCAGCCCCGACTGGAATGAGCAGTTCTTC.

The rearrangement links TRBV18 to TRBJ1-4; a weak D match, TRBD1 (5 bases). Germline V lookup: CDR1 KGHSH, CDR2 LQKENI. Trimming removed 0 bases at V and 9 bases at J, with 14 bases between. The CDR3 runs to 15 residues. CDR3: CASSPPAGISKKLFF. The CDR3 coding sequence is TGTGCCAGCTCACCACCGGCAGGGATCTCTAAAAAACTGTTTTTT. Full variable domain (rest looked up from reference TRBV18 and TRBJ1-4): NAGVMQNPRHLVRRRGQEARLRCSPMKGHSHVYWYRQLPEEGLKFMVYLQKENIIDESGMPKERFSAEFPKEGPSILRIQQVVRGDSAAYFCASSPPAGISKKLFFGSGTQLSVL.

The V gene is TRBV7-6, the J gene TRBJ2-5; no definite D call. The V end lost 0 bases, the J end lost 5 bases, and 10 bases lay between the germline ends. Germline assignment: CDR1 SGHVS and CDR2 FNYEAQ. CDR3 length: 14 amino acids. The CDR3 loop is CASSLAPDGETQYF. The DNA for the CDR3 is TGTGCCAGCAGCTTAGCCCCCGACGGGGAGACCCAGTACTTC.

This chain links TRBV5-1 with TRBJ1-3; 7 bases match TRBD1. V lost 3 bases and J lost 6; bases outside the gene matches: 9. The CDR3 covers 15 residues. Germline-derived CDR1 and CDR2 are SGHRS and YFSETQ. In DNA, the CDR3 is TGCGCCAGCAGCTCACCGGGACAGTATCCAAACACCATATATTTT. It codes for CASSSPGQYPNTIYF.

This clone appeared a single time. The chain is built from TRBV7-2 and TRBJ2-7; 10 nucleotides line up with TRBD2. The J segment lost 4 bases and the V segment lost 6 bases, leaving 12 bases of the junction unmatched. Germline-derived CDR1 and CDR2 are SGHTA and FQGNSA. CDR3 length equals 16 residues. CDR3 protein: CASSSYRTSGAYEQYF. For the CDR3, the DNA is TGTGCCAGCAGTTCATACCGGACTAGCGGCGCGTACGAGCAGTACTTC. Based on the CDR3 plus reference TRBV7-2 and TRBJ2-7, the full variable domain is GAGVSQSPSNKVTEKGKDVELRCDPISGHTALYWYRQSLGQGLEFLIYFQGNSAPDKSGLPSDRFSAERTGGSVSTLTIQRTQQEDSAVYLCASSSYRTSGAYEQYFGPGTRLTVT.

The CDR3 region has the DNA TGCGCCAGTGGAGCGGGATTTGAGACCCAGTACTTC. Translation: CASGAGFETQYF. The chain uses TRBV5-1 and TRBJ2-5; 7 bases align to TRBD2. J gave up 5 bases and V 8 bases, and 6 bases lay outside the gene matches. Germline assignment: CDR1 SGHRS and CDR2 YFSETQ. This CDR3 is 12 amino acids long.